The TCR beta chain under discussion was sequenced for a study of shared clonotypes between healthy human individuals. In its sample, this clone was seen once. Libraries were prepared by immunoSEQ multiplex PCR; TCRdb keeps only in-frame clonotypes and omits some of them. The table records fewer than 2.5 million clones, approximately 93% of them present only once. V was clipped by 7 bases and J by 3 bases, with 10 bases between them. CDR3 length: 12 residues. Germline V lookup: CDR1 SGHTS, CDR2 YDEGEE. The gene calls are TRBV5-8 and TRBJ2-5, with D possibly TRBD2 on 5 matching bases. The sequenced material came from naive CD4+ T cells from PBMCs. Subset given: CD45RA+ positively selected. The TCR originated in a man younger than 35 in good health. Some clones in this sample may be carry-over from other donors' samples. The CDR3 nucleotides are TGTGCCAGCGGAGGTGTAGAAGAGACCCAGTACTTC. It encodes CASGGVEETQYF. The complete variable domain, with remaining parts taken from reference TRBV5-8 and TRBJ2-5, reads EAGVTQSPTHLIKTRGQQATLRCSPISGHTSVYWYQQALGLGLQFLLWYDEGEERNRGNFPPRFSGRQFPNYSSELNVNALELEDSALYLCASGGVEETQYFGPGTRLLVL.